The 3 T cell receptor beta chains reported below all come from one sample, sequenced in a study of T cell responses to AZD1222 COVID-19 vaccine. Sequencing was performed with immunoSEQ multiplex PCR; in TCRdb, only in-frame clones are kept and a portion is missing. The data hold roughly 150,000 clones, with nearly 95% observed a single time. Material: peripheral blood, obtained on day 0 of AZD1222 vaccination. The receptors here all came from an adult in good health.

The chain joins TRBV5-1 to TRBJ2-1; TRBD2 agrees at 13 bases. CDR1 and CDR2 from the germline V gene are SGHRS and YFSETQ. This CDR3 contains 16 residues. V lost 2 bases and J lost 6; bases outside the gene matches: 5. CDR3 sequence reads: CASSFPTSGRANEQFF. In DNA form, the CDR3 reads TGCGCCAGCAGCTTCCCTACTAGCGGGAGGGCCAATGAGCAGTTCTTC.

V and J are TRBV7-9 and TRBJ1-4; TRBD1 agrees at 10 bases. Germline CDR1 SEHNR, CDR2 FQNEAQ (reference sequence). This CDR3 region has 14 residues. V shed 5 bases, J shed 7 bases, and the junction held 4 bases outside the gene matches. CDR3 sequence reads: CASSQDRGREKLFF. CDR3 DNA sequence: TGTGCCAGCAGCCAAGACAGGGGGCGTGAAAAACTGTTTTTT.

CDR3 protein: CASSPMASGSNEQFF. Written as DNA, the CDR3 is TGTGCCAGCAGTCCGATGGCTAGCGGGAGCAATGAGCAGTTCTTC. J is TRBJ2-1 and V is TRBV2; 10 bases fit TRBD2. With 5 bases clipped from V and 6 bases from J, the junction kept 7 bases outside the gene matches. The CDR3 has 15 residues. Germline V gives CDR1 SNHLY, CDR2 FYNNEI.